This TCR beta chain was captured in a study of regulatory T cells in long-lasting Graves disease. Study observations and caveats: Among the persistent patients, 2,500 to 3,000 public clonotypes were shared, more than the approximately 1,000 shared among new patients. Compared with new cases, persistent Graves' patients showed reduced TCR diversity.

Indicated time point: newly diagnosed GD, antithyroid drugs for less than 3 months. PBMCs provided the RNA from which the TCR library was made. Investigators report Graves' disease was diagnosed under American Thyroid Association guidelines. In building TCR beta libraries, iRepertoire HTBI primers were used together with Arm-PCR of CDR3 regions. Original processing notes: The study identified under 80 TRBV and more than 11 TRBJ segments across samples. TCRdb called the multiplex PCR reads again in MiXCR, with one record for every CDR3 protein. None of the V and J calls come from the authors' own analysis; TCRdb made them. The sample records approximately 400,000 distinct CDR3 sequences, around 15% being singletons. V was shortened by 6 bases and J by 1 base, with 24 bases between the two germline ends. The CDR3 has 18 amino acids. This clonotype showed up many times. The antigen remains unidentified.

The sample was peripheral blood mononuclear cells (PBMCs), taken at new diagnosis, from a patient treated with antithyroid drugs. The rearrangement links TRBV12-3 or TRBV12-4 to TRBJ1-1; perhaps TRBD1 as D (5 bases). The clonotype originates from a female donor with Graves disease. The CDR3 bases are TGTGCCAGCAGATACGCAGGGTTGTTAGGATCTACGAACACTGAAGCTTTCTTT. This gives the protein CASRYAGLLGSTNTEAFF.